Shown below are 30 T cell receptor beta chains from a single sample sequenced in a study of blood T cell repertoires in COVID-19. TCRdb's copy holds only in-frame clones and misses some; the assay was immunoSEQ multiplex PCR. The table lists approximately 430,000 clones, approximately 90% of them singletons. Sequenced input: peripheral blood. These TCRs come from a woman in her twenties or thirties with active or convalescent COVID-19.

This clone occurred once. V and J are TRBV28 and TRBJ1-5, with a tentative D call TRBD1 (5 bases). The CDR3 consists of 15 residues. From germline, CDR1 is MDHEN and CDR2 SYDVKM. V lost 6 bases and J 5 bases, leaving 17 bases between the germline ends. The CDR3 reads CASRTRGDSYQPQHF. CDR3 DNA sequence: TGTGCCAGCAGGACCCGCGGTGACAGCTATCAGCCCCAGCATTTT.

The rearrangement joins TRBV12-1 to TRBJ2-7; TRBD1 is the table's D call and was not checked against the DNA. TRBV12-1 is a pseudogene locus. The CDR3 has 14 residues. The CDR3 sequence is CASFLTGGDYEQYF. CDR3 in DNA: TGTGCCAGCTTCTTGACAGGCGGAGATTACGAGCAGTACTTC.

This chain joins TRBV5-5 and TRBJ1-1; 8 bases match TRBD1. V was clipped by 1 base and J by 5 bases; unmatched bases: 7. CDR3 length: 15 residues. The V gene's germline CDR1 is SGHKS and CDR2 YYEKEE (reference sequence). The CDR3 sequence: CASSLTGQGGTEAFF. CDR3 DNA: TGTGCCAGCAGCTTGACAGGACAGGGCGGAACTGAAGCTTTCTTT.

As to this clone: The junction departs from germline at one end; a sequencing error may be responsible. Different DNA sequences within this sample yield the same CDR3. The J gene is TRBJ2-3, the V gene TRBV2; D gene unclear. CDR3 size: 13 residues. CDR1 and CDR2 from the germline V gene are SNHLY and FYNNEI. The CDR3 coding sequence is TGTGCCAGCAGCGAAGGCGGCACAGATACGCAGTATTTT. This sequence encodes CASSEGGTDTQYF.

The chain is built from TRBV6-5 and TRBJ2-1; D unclear. Germline CDR1 reads MNHEY; CDR2 reads SVGAGI. Trimming took 8 bases from V and 0 from J, leaving 11 bases between them. The CDR3 extends over 14 amino acids. Here the CDR3 DNA reads TGTGCCAGCTCAGTCGCGGACTCCTACAATGAGCAGTTCTTC. Protein product: CASSVADSYNEQFF.

The chain recombines TRBV29-1 with TRBJ1-4; a weak D match, TRBD1 (5 bases). The CDR3 loop spans 16 amino acids. Trimming pared 0 bases from V and 6 bases from J, leaving 17 bases between. The germline V gene has CDR1 SQVTM and CDR2 ANQGSEA. CDR3: CSVEDRFAGMDEKLFF. DNA of the CDR3: TGCAGCGTTGAAGATAGGTTCGCAGGGATGGATGAAAAACTGTTTTTT. The full variable domain, with the rest looked up from reference TRBV29-1 and TRBJ1-4, is SAVISQKPSRDICQRGTSLTIQCQVDSQVTMMFWYRQQPGQSLTLIATANQGSEATYESGFVIDKFPISRPNLTFSTLTVSNMSPEDSSIYLCSVEDRFAGMDEKLFFGSGTQLSVL.

The chain carries TRBV7-9 and TRBJ1-3; perhaps TRBD1 as D (6 bases). CDR3 length equals 18 residues. Between the trimmed V and J ends, which lost 1 base and 0 bases, there was a span of 16 bases. Germline V gene data show CDR1 as SEHNR and CDR2 as FQNEAQ (reference sequence). As DNA, the CDR3 is TGTGCCAGCAGCTTAGAAAGGGCAGGGGTTTCCTCTGGAAACACCATATATTTT. The encoded protein is CASSLERAGVSSGNTIYF.

The CDR3 is CASSLGGGGAYEQYF. Here the CDR3 DNA reads TGTGCCAGCAGCTTAGGTGGCGGGGGGGCCTACGAGCAGTACTTC. This chain joins TRBV7-8 and TRBJ2-7, with 9 bases aligning to TRBD2. V was pared by 1 base and J by 2 bases, with 3 bases of the junction left unmatched. The CDR3 runs 15 residues. The germline gives CDR1 SGHVS, CDR2 FQNEAQ.

This clone was seen a handful of times. The chain uses TRBV3-1 (or the pseudogene TRBV3-2) and TRBJ2-1; 9 bases agree with TRBD1. Germline V gives CDR1 LGHDT, CDR2 YNNKEL (reference sequence). The CDR3 contains 19 residues. V shed 4 bases, J shed 0 bases, and the junction held 13 bases outside the gene matches. The CDR3: CASSPNPGTGISSYNEQFF. CDR3 in DNA: TGTGCCAGCAGCCCCAATCCCGGGACAGGGATCAGCTCCTACAATGAGCAGTTCTTC.

The chain carries TRBV30 and TRBJ2-2, with no clear D. The germline CDR1 and CDR2 sequences are GTSNPN and SVGIG (reference sequence). Trimming cost V 0 bases and J 4 bases, with 9 bases left between them. The CDR3 length is 14 residues. The CDR3 protein is CAWSVFPGTGELFF. CDR3 in DNA: TGTGCCTGGAGTGTCTTTCCGGGCACCGGGGAGCTGTTTTTT.

This clone was detected once. The chain carries TRBV27 and TRBJ2-1, with 12 positions matching TRBD1. This CDR3 is 15 amino acids long. Germline V lookup: CDR1 MNHEY, CDR2 SMNVEV (reference sequence). Germline trimming cut 0 bases from V and 10 bases from J; bases unmatched to any gene: 4. The CDR3 here is CASSLSGTGGYEQFF. CDR3 nucleotides: TGTGCCAGCAGTTTATCCGGGACAGGGGGCTACGAGCAGTTCTTC.

The rearrangement uses TRBV25-1 and TRBJ1-3; 7 nucleotides align to TRBD1. Germline V CDR1 and CDR2: MGHDK, SYGVNS. This CDR3 has 15 residues. J lost 4 bases, V lost 5 bases, and 8 bases had no gene match. The DNA of the CDR3 is TGTGCCAGCAGTCGTACGACAGGGTCAGGAAACACCATATATTTT. This codes for CASSRTTGSGNTIYF.

CDR3 residues: CASSFRWTGRSGANVLTF. As DNA, the CDR3 is TGTGCCAGCAGCTTTCGGTGGACAGGGCGCTCTGGGGCCAACGTCCTGACTTTC. V is TRBV7-6 and J is TRBJ2-6, with 8 bases lining up with TRBD1. With 3 bases clipped from V and 0 bases from J, the junction kept 7 bases outside the gene matches. Germline V lookup: CDR1 SGHVS, CDR2 FNYEAQ. This CDR3 has 18 amino acids.

The DNA for the CDR3 is TGTGCCAGCAGCAAAGCGGGGGTGAACACCGGGGAGCTGTTTTTT. This encodes CASSKAGVNTGELFF. The V gene is TRBV6-5, the J gene TRBJ2-2; 8 bases are a match to TRBD2. The CDR3 extends over 15 amino acids. Germline V CDR1 and CDR2: MNHEY, SVGAGI. J was trimmed by 1 base and V by 6 bases; bases with no gene match: 4.

The chain couples TRBV19 to TRBJ1-1; D ambiguous. Trimming cost V 7 bases and J 11 bases, with 17 bases left between them. The CDR3 has 12 amino acids. Germline CDR1 reads LNHDA; CDR2 reads SQIVND (reference sequence). CDR3 coding DNA: TGTGCCAGTACCGAACGGGATACTGGGGCTTTCTTT. Translated: CASTERDTGAFF.

This clone was recorded once. V usage is TRBV27 and J usage is TRBJ1-6, with a possible D match to TRBD1 (5 bases). The germline CDR1 and CDR2 sequences are MNHEY and SMNVEV (reference sequence). The ends were cut back, 2 bases at V and 7 bases at J, with 9 bases in the middle. The CDR3 spans 14 residues. The CDR3 loop reads CASSLGGGNSPLHF. The CDR3 bases are TGTGCCAGCAGTTTAGGGGGAGGGAATTCACCCCTCCACTTT.

The rearrangement links TRBV11-2 to TRBJ1-2, with TRBD1 identical over 9 bases. CDR3 length equals 16 residues. The germline gives CDR1 SGHAT, CDR2 FQNNGV. J lost 0 bases, V lost 5 bases, and 7 bases had no gene match. CDR3: CASSEGQGFSNYGYTF. CDR3 DNA: TGTGCCAGCAGCGAGGGACAGGGTTTTTCTAACTATGGCTACACCTTC.

In nucleotides, the CDR3 is TGTGCCAGCAGCCGACCGGCTAGCGGGGGGACCTACAATGAGCAGTTCTTC. Protein sequence: CASSRPASGGTYNEQFF. This chain uses TRBV7-9 with TRBJ2-1, with 11 bases fitting TRBD2. This CDR3 has 17 amino acids. Trimming removed 5 bases from V and 2 bases from J; junction bases left unmatched: 8. Germline CDR1 is SEHNR and CDR2 is FQNEAQ (reference sequence).

The V and J genes are TRBV14 and TRBJ1-1; tentatively, D is TRBD1 (6 bases). V lost 1 base and J lost 3, with 18 bases in between. The CDR3 totals 17 residues. Germline lookup yields CDR1 SGHDN and CDR2 FVKESK. The CDR3 DNA is TGTGCCAGCAGCCAAGGCGTCCGAGTGGCAGGGGACACTGAAGCTTTCTTT. Its translation: CASSQGVRVAGDTEAFF.

V and J are TRBV13 and TRBJ2-1, with 13 bases identical to TRBD2. The CDR3 is made up of 14 amino acids. V gave up 9 bases and J gave up 5 bases; unmatched junction bases: 4. Germline lookup yields CDR1 PRHDT and CDR2 FYEKMQ (reference sequence). CDR3 sequence: CASSGTSGNNEQFF. CDR3 DNA: TGTGCCAGTAGCGGGACTAGCGGGAACAATGAGCAGTTCTTC.

The chain carries TRBV9 and TRBJ2-3, with 7 bases identical to TRBD2. Germline CDR1 and CDR2: SGDLS and YYNGEE. The trim removed 2 bases at V and 1 base at J, leaving 7 bases unmatched. There are 16 residues in the CDR3. For the CDR3, the DNA is TGTGCCAGCAGCGTGATAAGCGGGGTAGGCACAGATACGCAGTATTTT. Amino acids: CASSVISGVGTDTQYF.

About this clone: Additional DNA sequences in this sample encode the identical CDR3. The chain carries TRBV5-1 and TRBJ1-2, with 12 bases aligning to TRBD1. V trimming: 3 bases; J trimming: 7 bases; junction bases outside the gene matches: 4. Per the germline V gene, CDR1 is SGHRS and CDR2 is YFSETQ. This CDR3 is built from 14 residues. The CDR3 bases are TGCGCCAGCAGCTCGGGACAGGGGGCGGTTGGCTACACCTTC. Translated: CASSSGQGAVGYTF.

The chain is built from TRBV29-1 and TRBJ1-2, with TRBD1 as a possible D gene (6 bases). Trimming stripped 6 bases from V and 4 bases from J, with 15 bases between. This CDR3 has 13 residues. In germline, CDR1 is SQVTM, CDR2 ANQGSEA. This CDR3 reads CSVGFEQGYGYTF. The CDR3 region has the DNA TGCAGCGTGGGTTTCGAACAGGGCTATGGCTACACCTTC.

The chain links TRBV19 to TRBJ1-5, with 10 bases matching TRBD1. The CDR3 loop spans 17 amino acids. The V and J ends lost 3 bases and 6 bases, in that order; junction bases with no gene match: 11. Per germline, CDR1 LNHDA and CDR2 SQIVND (reference sequence). This CDR3 reads CASSIGTGVKGSQPQHF. CDR3 nucleotides: TGTGCCAGTAGTATTGGGACAGGGGTGAAGGGGAGTCAGCCCCAGCATTTT.

The chain joins TRBV18 to TRBJ1-4, with D hard to call. Germline CDR1 KGHSH, CDR2 LQKENI. The CDR3 loop spans 15 amino acids. Between the trimmed V and J ends, which lost 3 bases and 8 bases, there was a span of 16 bases. In nucleotides, the CDR3 is TGTGCCAGCTCACCGAGAACCGATATCTCGGAAAAACTGTTTTTT. Amino acids: CASSPRTDISEKLFF.

The chain combines TRBV2 with TRBJ1-3, with TRBD1 identical over 7 bases. Germline-derived CDR1 and CDR2 are SNHLY and FYNNEI. The CDR3 totals 13 residues. J lost 2 bases, V lost 7 bases, and 2 bases had no gene match. CDR3 bases: TGTGCCAGCAAGACAGGGCCTGGAAACACCATATATTTT. Translated, it gives CASKTGPGNTIYF.

The chain carries TRBV6-5 and TRBJ1-5; 7 nucleotides align to TRBD1. V trimming: 4 bases; J trimming: 3 bases; junction bases outside the gene matches: 3. The germline V gene has CDR1 MNHEY and CDR2 SVGAGI. This CDR3 spans 14 amino acids. The CDR3 region is CASSLGQNNQPQHF. The CDR3 nucleotides are TGTGCCAGCAGTTTGGGACAGAACAATCAGCCCCAGCATTTT.

This clone came up once. V is TRBV5-1 and J is TRBJ2-3, with 7 bases fitting TRBD2. The junction had 5 bases not matched to a gene; V was cut back by 4 bases and J by 0 bases. Germline CDR1 SGHRS, CDR2 YFSETQ. The CDR3 extends over 15 amino acids. The CDR3 spells CASSLPSGSTDTQYF. For the CDR3, the DNA is TGCGCCAGCAGCCTTCCTAGCGGAAGCACAGATACGCAGTATTTT.

The chain recombines TRBV18 with TRBJ2-2; a possible D gene is TRBD2 (5 bases). This CDR3 is 15 amino acids long. V was pared by 3 bases and J by 4 bases, with 12 bases between. Germline loops: CDR1 KGHSH, CDR2 LQKENI. In nucleotides, the CDR3 is TGTGCCAGCTCACCCCGGTCGGGGTCCACCGGGGAGCTGTTTTTT. Translation gives CASSPRSGSTGELFF.

The chain employs TRBV12-5 and TRBJ1-3, with TRBD1 identical over 8 bases. CDR3 length: 20 residues. CDR1 is LGHNT, CDR2 FRNRAP, per germline. V gave up 3 bases and J gave up 0 bases; unmatched junction bases: 16. The CDR3 protein is CASGFLLRTGTRSSGNTIYF. CDR3 DNA: TGTGCTAGTGGTTTTTTATTGAGGACAGGGACACGGAGCTCTGGAAACACCATATATTTT.